This record concerns one T cell receptor (beta chain) sequence. These data originate in a study of T cell responses to AZD1222 COVID-19 vaccine. With 11 bases removed from V and 4 bases from J, the gap between germline ends came to 20 bases. CDR1 and CDR2 (germline): SEHNR, FQNEAQ (reference sequence). This CDR3 has 15 amino acids. TCRdb's copy holds only in-frame clones and misses some; the assay was immunoSEQ multiplex PCR. The repertoire holds fewer than 150,000 clones, about 90% seen once, with 11% to 15% in the top ten. The receptor's source is an adult in good health. The sequenced sample was peripheral blood, obtained on day 0 of AZD1222 vaccination. J is TRBJ1-4 and V is TRBV7-9; no clear D gene. The CDR3 coding sequence is TGTGCCGCCTCGCCCGTGGACTCATTTAATGAAAAACTGTTTTTT. This translates into CAASPVDSFNEKLFF.